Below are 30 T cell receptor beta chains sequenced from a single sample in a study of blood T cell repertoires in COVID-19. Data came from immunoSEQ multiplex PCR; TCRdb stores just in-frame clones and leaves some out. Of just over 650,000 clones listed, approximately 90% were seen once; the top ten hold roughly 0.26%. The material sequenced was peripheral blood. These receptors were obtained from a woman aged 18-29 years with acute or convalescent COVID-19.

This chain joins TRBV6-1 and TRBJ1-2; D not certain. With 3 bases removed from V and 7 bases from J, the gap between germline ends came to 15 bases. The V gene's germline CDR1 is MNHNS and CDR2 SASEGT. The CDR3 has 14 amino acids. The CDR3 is CASSDPSDSGGYTF. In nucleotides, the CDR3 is TGTGCCAGCAGTGATCCGTCGGATTCGGGTGGCTACACCTTC.

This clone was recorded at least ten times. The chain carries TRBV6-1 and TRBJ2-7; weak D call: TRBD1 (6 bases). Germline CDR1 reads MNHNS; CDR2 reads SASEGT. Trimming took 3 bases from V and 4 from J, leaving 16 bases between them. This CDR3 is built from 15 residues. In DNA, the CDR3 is TGTGCCAGCAGTGAGGGACATGACGGGTATTACGAGCAGTACTTC. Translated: CASSEGHDGYYEQYF.

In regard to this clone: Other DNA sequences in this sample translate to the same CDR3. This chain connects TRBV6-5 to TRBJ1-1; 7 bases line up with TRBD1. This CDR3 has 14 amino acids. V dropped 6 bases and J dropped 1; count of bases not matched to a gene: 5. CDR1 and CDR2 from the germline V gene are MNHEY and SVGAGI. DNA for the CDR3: TGTGCCAGCAGGAAGACAGGGCAGAACACTGAAGCTTTCTTT. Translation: CASRKTGQNTEAFF.

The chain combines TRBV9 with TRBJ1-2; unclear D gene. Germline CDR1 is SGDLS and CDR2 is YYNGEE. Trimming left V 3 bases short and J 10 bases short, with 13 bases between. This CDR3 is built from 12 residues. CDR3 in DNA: TGTGCCAGCAGCGCCGAGGAGGGCTACTACACCTTC. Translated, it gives CASSAEEGYYTF.

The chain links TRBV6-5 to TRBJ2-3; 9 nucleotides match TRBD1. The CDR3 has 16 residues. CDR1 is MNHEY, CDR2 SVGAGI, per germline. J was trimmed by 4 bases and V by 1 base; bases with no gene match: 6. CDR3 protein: CASSYWTGAKSDTQYF. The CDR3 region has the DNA TGTGCCAGCAGTTACTGGACAGGGGCGAAATCAGATACGCAGTATTTT.

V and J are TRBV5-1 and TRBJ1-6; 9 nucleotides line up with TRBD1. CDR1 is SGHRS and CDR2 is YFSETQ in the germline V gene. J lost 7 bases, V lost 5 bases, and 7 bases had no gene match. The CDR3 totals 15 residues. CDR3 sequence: CASRLRDRENSPLHF. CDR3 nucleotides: TGCGCCAGCAGACTCCGGGACAGGGAGAATTCACCCCTCCACTTT.

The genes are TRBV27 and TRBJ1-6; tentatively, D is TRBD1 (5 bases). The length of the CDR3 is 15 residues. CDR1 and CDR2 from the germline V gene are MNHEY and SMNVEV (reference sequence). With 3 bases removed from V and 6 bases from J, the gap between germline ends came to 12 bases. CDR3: CASSFKGSRNSPLHF. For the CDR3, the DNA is TGTGCCAGCAGTTTTAAGGGGTCCCGTAATTCACCCCTCCACTTT.

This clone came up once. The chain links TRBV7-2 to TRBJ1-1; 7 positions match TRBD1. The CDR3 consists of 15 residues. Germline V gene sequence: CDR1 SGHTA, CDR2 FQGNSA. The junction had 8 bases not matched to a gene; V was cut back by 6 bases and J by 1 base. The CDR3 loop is CASRRDRAENTEAFF. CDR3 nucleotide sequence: TGTGCCAGCAGACGAGACAGGGCGGAGAACACTGAAGCTTTCTTT.

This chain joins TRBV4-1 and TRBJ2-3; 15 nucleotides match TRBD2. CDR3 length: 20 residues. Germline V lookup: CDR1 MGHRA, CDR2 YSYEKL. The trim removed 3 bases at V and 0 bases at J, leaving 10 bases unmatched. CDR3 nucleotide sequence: TGCGCCAGCAGCCAGCCAGGACTAGCGGGGGGGCCACTTAGCACAGATACGCAGTATTTT. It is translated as CASSQPGLAGGPLSTDTQYF.

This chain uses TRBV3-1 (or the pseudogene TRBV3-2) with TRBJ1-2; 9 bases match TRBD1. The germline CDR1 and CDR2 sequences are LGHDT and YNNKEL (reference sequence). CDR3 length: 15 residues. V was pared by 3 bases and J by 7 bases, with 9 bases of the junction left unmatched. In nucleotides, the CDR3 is TGTGCCAGCAGCCATTCCAGGACAGGGGAATTTGGCTACACCTTC. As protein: CASSHSRTGEFGYTF.

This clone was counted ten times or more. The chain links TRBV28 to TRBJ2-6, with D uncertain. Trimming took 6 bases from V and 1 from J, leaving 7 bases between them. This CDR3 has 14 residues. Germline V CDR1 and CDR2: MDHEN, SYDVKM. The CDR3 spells CASSRRSGANVLTF. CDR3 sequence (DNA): TGTGCCAGCAGCCGCCGGTCTGGGGCCAACGTCCTGACTTTC.

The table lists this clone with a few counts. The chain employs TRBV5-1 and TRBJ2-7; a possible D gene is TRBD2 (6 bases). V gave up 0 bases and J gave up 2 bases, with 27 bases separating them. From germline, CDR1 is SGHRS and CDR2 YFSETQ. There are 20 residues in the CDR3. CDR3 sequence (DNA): TGCGCCAGCAGCTTGGGCCCCCTCCGGGACTTCGCACCGGGCCCCTACGAGCAGTACTTC. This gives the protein CASSLGPLRDFAPGPYEQYF.

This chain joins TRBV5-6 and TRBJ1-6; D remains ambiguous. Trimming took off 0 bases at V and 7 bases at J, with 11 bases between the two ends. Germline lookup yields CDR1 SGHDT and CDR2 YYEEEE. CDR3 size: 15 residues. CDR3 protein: CASSLGRGYNSPLHF. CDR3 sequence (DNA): TGTGCCAGCAGCTTGGGGCGGGGTTACAATTCACCCCTCCACTTT.

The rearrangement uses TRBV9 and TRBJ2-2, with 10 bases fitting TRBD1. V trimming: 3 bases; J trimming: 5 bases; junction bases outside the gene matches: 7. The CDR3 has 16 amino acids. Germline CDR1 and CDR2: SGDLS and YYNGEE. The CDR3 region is CASSDRDRGSTGELFF. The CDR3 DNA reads TGTGCCAGCAGCGACCGGGACAGGGGCTCAACCGGGGAGCTGTTTTTT.

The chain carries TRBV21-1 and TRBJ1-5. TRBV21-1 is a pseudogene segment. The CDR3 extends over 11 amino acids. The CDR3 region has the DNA TGTGCCAGCCAGCGGTGCCCTGTCCAGCATTTT. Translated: CASQRCPVQHF.

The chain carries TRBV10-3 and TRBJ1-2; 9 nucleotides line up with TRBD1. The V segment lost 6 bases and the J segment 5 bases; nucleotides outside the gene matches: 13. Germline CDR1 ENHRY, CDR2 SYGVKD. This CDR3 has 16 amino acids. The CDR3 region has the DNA TGTGCCATCAGGGGAACGAGGGGACAGGGAGGTTATGGCTACACCTTC. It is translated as CAIRGTRGQGGYGYTF.

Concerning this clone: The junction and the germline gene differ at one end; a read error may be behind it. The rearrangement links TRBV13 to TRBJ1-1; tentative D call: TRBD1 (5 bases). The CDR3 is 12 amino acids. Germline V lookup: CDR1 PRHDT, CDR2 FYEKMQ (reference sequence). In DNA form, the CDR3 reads TGTGCCAGCAGTAAGGAAACGGCAGGGAAGCTCTTT. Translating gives CASSKETAGKLF.

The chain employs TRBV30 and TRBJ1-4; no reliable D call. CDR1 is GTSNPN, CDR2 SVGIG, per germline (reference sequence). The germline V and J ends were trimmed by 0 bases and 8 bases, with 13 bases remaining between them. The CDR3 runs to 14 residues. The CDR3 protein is CAWSVATPGEKLFF. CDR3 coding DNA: TGTGCCTGGAGTGTAGCGACGCCGGGGGAAAAACTGTTTTTT.

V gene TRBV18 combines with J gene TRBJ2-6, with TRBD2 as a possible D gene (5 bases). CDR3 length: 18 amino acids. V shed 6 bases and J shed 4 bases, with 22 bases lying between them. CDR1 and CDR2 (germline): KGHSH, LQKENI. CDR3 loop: CASSLNLGGRRGANVLTF. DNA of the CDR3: TGTGCCAGCTCTCTAAACCTTGGAGGCCGTAGAGGGGCCAACGTCCTGACTTTC.

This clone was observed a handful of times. CDR3 coding DNA: TGTGCCAGCAGCTTTGGGCTCTCGTTAACCGAGGGATATGGCTACACCTTC. It yields the protein CASSFGLSLTEGYGYTF. This chain uses TRBV5-5 with TRBJ1-2; D not resolved. CDR3 length: 17 amino acids. CDR1 is SGHKS and CDR2 is YYEKEE in the germline V gene (reference sequence). Deletions cut 2 bases from V and 5 bases from J, with 22 bases between.

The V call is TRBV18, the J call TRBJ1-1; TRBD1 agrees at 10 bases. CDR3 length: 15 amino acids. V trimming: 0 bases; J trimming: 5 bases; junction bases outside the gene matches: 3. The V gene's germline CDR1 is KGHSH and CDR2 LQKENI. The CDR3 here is CASSPPGQGRTEAFF. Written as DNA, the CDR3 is TGTGCCAGCTCACCACCGGGACAGGGGCGGACTGAAGCTTTCTTT.

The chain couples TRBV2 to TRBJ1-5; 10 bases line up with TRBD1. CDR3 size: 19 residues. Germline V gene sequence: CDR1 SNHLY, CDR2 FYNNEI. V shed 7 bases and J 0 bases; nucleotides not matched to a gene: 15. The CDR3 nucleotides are TGTGCCAGCACGGGGACTCTCGACAGGGGGCCCTTTAGCAATCAGCCCCAGCATTTT. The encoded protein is CASTGTLDRGPFSNQPQHF. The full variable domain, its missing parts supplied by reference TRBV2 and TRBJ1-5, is EPEVTQTPSHQVTQMGQEVILRCVPISNHLYFYWYRQILGQKVEFLVSFYNNEISEKSEIFDDQFSVERPDGSNFTLKIRSTKLEDSAMYFCASTGTLDRGPFSNQPQHFGDGTRLSIL.

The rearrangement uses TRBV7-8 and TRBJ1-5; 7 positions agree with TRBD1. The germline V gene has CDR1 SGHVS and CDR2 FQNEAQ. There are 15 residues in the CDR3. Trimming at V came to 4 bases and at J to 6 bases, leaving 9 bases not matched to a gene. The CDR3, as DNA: TGTGCCAGCAGCTACCGGACAGGCCAGGGTCAGCCCCAGCATTTT. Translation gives CASSYRTGQGQPQHF.

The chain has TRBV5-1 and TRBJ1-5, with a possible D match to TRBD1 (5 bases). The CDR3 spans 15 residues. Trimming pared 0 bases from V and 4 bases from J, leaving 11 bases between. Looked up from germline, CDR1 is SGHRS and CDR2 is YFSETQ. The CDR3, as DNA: TGCGCCAGCAGCTTGGAGTCTGGGGGGAATCAGCCCCAGCATTTT. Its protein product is CASSLESGGNQPQHF.

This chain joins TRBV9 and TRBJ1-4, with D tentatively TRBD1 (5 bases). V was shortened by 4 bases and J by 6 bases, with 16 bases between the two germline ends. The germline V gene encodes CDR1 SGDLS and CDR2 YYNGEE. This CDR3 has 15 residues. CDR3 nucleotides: TGTGCCAGCAGCCCCGGGGGTGATGGGGATGAAAAACTGTTTTTT. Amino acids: CASSPGGDGDEKLFF. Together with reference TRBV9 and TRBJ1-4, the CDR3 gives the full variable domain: DSGVTQTPKHLITATGQRVTLRCSPRSGDLSVYWYQQSLDQGLQFLIQYYNGEERAKGNILERFSAQQFPDLHSELNLSSLELGDSALYFCASSPGGDGDEKLFFGSGTQLSVL.

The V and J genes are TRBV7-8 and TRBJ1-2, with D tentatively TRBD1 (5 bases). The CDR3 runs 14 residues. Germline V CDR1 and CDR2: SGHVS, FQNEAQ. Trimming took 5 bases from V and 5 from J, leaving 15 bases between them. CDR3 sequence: CASSPTGAKYGYTF. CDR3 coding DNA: TGTGCCAGCAGCCCTACTGGGGCAAAGTATGGCTACACCTTC.

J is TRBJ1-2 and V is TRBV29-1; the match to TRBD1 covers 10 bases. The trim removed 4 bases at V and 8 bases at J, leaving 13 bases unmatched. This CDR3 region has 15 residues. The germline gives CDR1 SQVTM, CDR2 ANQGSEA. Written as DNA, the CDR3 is TGCAGCGTTGTGGGGGACAGGGGCTCATCGGGGGGCTACACCTTC. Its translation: CSVVGDRGSSGGYTF. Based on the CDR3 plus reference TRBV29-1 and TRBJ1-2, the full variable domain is SAVISQKPSRDICQRGTSLTIQCQVDSQVTMMFWYRQQPGQSLTLIATANQGSEATYESGFVIDKFPISRPNLTFSTLTVSNMSPEDSSIYLCSVVGDRGSSGGYTFGSGTRLTVV.

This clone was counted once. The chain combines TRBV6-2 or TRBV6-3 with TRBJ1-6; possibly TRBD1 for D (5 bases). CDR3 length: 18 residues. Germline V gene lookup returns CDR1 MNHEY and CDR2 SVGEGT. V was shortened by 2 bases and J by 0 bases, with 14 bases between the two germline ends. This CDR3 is CASSYRGGKSSYNSPLHF. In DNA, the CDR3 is TGTGCCAGCAGTTACCGGGGGGGGAAGAGCTCCTATAATTCACCCCTCCACTTT.

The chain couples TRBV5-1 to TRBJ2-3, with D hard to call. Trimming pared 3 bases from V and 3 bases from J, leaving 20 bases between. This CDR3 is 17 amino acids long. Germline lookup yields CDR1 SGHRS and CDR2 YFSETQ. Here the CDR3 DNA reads TGCGCCAGCAGCTCCTTGACCCCCTCTTCCGGGACAGATACGCAGTATTTT. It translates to CASSSLTPSSGTDTQYF.

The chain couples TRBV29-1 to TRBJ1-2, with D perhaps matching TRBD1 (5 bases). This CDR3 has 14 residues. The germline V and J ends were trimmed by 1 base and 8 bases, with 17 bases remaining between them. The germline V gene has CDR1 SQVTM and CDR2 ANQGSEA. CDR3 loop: CSVEVGAGLEGYTF. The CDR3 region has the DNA TGCAGCGTTGAAGTAGGCGCAGGGCTAGAAGGCTACACCTTC.